A selection of T cell receptor beta chains follows, all from one sample in a study of T cells in Graves' hyperthyroidism and ophthalmopathy. TCRdb reprocessed the multiplex PCR reads via MiXCR and lists one record per CDR3 protein. There are hundreds of thousands of distinct CDR3 sequences in the sample; roughly 13% occur only once, and 9.2% lies in the top ten. The specimen sequenced was blood. These receptors were collected from a woman aged 18-29 years with Graves' hyperthyroidism. CDR3s include the opening cysteine and the closing phenylalanine or tryptophan. A D gene is named only where the DNA matches it firmly. Size is stated for part of the rows, as once, few or many counts, or as a class when the clone is expanded.

>TRBD1|TRBV20-1|few|TRBJ1-3
TGCAGTGCTAGTATCTGGACAGGCCGGACCATATATTTT
CSASIWTGRTIYF
>-|TRBV20-1|few|TRBJ2-2
TGCAGTGCTCCGGGACTTTCTAACACCGGGGAGCTGTTTTTT
CSAPGLSNTGELFF
>-|TRBV30|many|TRBJ2-3
TGTGCCTGGAGTGTAAAGGGTTCAGATACGCAGTATTTT
CAWSVKGSDTQYF
>TRBD1|TRBV19|-|TRBJ2-2
TGTGCCAGTAGACCCCCTGGGGGGACAGGACTCACCGGGGAGCTGTTTTTT
CASRPPGGTGLTGELFF
>TRBD1|TRBV5-1|many|TRBJ1-1
TGCGCCAGCAGAAAAAGTGGCAGGGGGGACACTGAAGCTTTCTTT
CASRKSGRGDTEAFF
>TRBD1|TRBV29-1|few|TRBJ1-2
TGCAGCGCTGAGCGGGACAGGGGGCATCGTGGTGGCTACACCTTC
CSAERDRGHRGGYTF
>TRBD1|TRBV2|many|TRBJ2-5
TGTGCCAGCAGTGAATTAGGGGTGACAGGGGAAGAGACCCAGTACTTC
CASSELGVTGEETQYF
>TRBD1|TRBV7-2|many|TRBJ1-2
TGTGCCAGCAGCTTAGAATGGACAGGGGTTTATGGCTACACCTTC
CASSLEWTGVYGYTF
>-|TRBV28|-|TRBJ1-4
TGTGCCAGCACCCCCGGGCAAGGGGTGGAAAAACTGTTTTTT
CASTPGQGVEKLFF
>TRBD1|TRBV15|many|TRBJ2-3
TGTGCCACCAGCATAACAGGGGGCGCCTCAGATACGCAGTATTTT
CATSITGGASDTQYF
>-|TRBV5-6|many|TRBJ2-3
TGTGCCAGCAGCTTGGGTCTTCGCCTAAACGTCAGAGATACGCAGTATTTT
CASSLGLRLNVRDTQYF
>-|TRBV6-1|many|TRBJ1-1
TGTGCCATCTTACTAGGGACTGAAGCTTTCTTT
CAILLGTEAFF
>-|TRBV3-1|many|TRBJ1-1
TGTGCCAGCACAGCGGTATGGGGGGGGACTGAAGCTTTCTTT
CASTAVWGGTEAFF